The 10 T cell receptor beta chains in this list originate from one sample, sequenced in a study of control samples from healthy donors and cancer patients. Data came from immunoSEQ multiplex PCR; TCRdb stores just in-frame clones and leaves some out. The sample consists of fewer than 100,000 clones, approximately 82% of them appearing once. The sequenced sample consisted of blood. The receptors here all came from a woman aged 55-70 years in good health.

With respect to this clone: The sample contains more than one DNA sequence encoding this CDR3. The chain combines TRBV28 with TRBJ1-3; maybe TRBD1 (5 bases). The germline gives CDR1 MDHEN, CDR2 SYDVKM. CDR3 size: 15 residues. V was trimmed by 3 bases and J by 3 bases, leaving 12 bases between them. The CDR3 spells CASSFGGGGGNTIYF. CDR3 nucleotides: TGTGCCAGCAGTTTCGGTGGGGGTGGTGGAAACACCATATATTTT. The full variable domain, in which reference TRBV28 and TRBJ1-3 provide the parts outside the CDR3, is DVKVTQSSRYLVKRTGEKVFLECVQDMDHENMFWYRQDPGLGLRLIYFSYDVKMKEKGDIPEGYSVSREKKERFSLILESASTNQTSMYLCASSFGGGGGNTIYFGEGSWLTVV.

Notes on this clone: An end of the junction does not agree with germline; a read error may underlie this. The genes are TRBV9 and TRBJ1-1; 7 bases match TRBD1. Germline V CDR1 and CDR2: SGDLS, YYNGEE. The length of the CDR3 is 15 residues. The CDR3 nucleotides read TGTGCCAGCAGCGCATGGCAACAGGGGAACGCTGAAGCTTTCTTT. It translates to CASSAWQQGNAEAFF. The whole variable domain, remainder taken from reference TRBV9 and TRBJ1-1, is DSGVTQTPKHLITATGQRVTLRCSPRSGDLSVYWYQQSLDQGLQFLIQYYNGEERAKGNILERFSAQQFPDLHSELNLSSLELGDSALYFCASSAWQQGNAEAFFGQGTRLTVV.

The V call is TRBV3-1 (or the pseudogene TRBV3-2), the J call TRBJ1-3; no clear D gene. V gave up 1 base and J gave up 5 bases, with 9 bases separating them. From germline, CDR1 is LGHDT and CDR2 YNNKEL (reference sequence). CDR3 length: 14 residues. The CDR3 loop reads CASSQGGNRNTIYF. Written as DNA, the CDR3 is TGTGCCAGCAGCCAAGGGGGTAATAGAAACACCATATATTTT.

Ten or more counts support this clone. This sample includes further DNA sequences coding for the same CDR3. The V and J genes are TRBV2 and TRBJ1-4, with no clear D. Germline V gene sequence: CDR1 SNHLY, CDR2 FYNNEI. The CDR3 has 14 residues. Trimming removed 6 bases from V and 0 bases from J, with 8 bases in between. DNA for the CDR3: TGTGCCAGCAGATTGCAAGCAACTAATGAAAAACTGTTTTTT. This gives the protein CASRLQATNEKLFF. Looking up the rest from reference TRBV2 and TRBJ1-4 gives the full variable domain: EPEVTQTPSHQVTQMGQEVILRCVPISNHLYFYWYRQILGQKVEFLVSFYNNEISEKSEIFDDQFSVERPDGSNFTLKIRSTKLEDSAMYFCASRLQATNEKLFFGSGTQLSVL.

The rearrangement links TRBV27 to TRBJ2-1; no reliable D call. V lost 3 bases and J lost 3, with 6 bases in between. The CDR3 is 13 amino acids. Germline-derived CDR1 and CDR2 are MNHEY and SMNVEV (reference sequence). The DNA for the CDR3 is TGTGCCAGCAGTTTCGGCGGCTACAATGAGCAGTTCTTC. Translating it yields CASSFGGYNEQFF.

This clone was seen a handful of times. The V gene is TRBV7-6, the J gene TRBJ2-1; 7 bases map to TRBD1. This CDR3 has 16 residues. The junction had 14 bases not matched to a gene; V was cut back by 5 bases and J by 7 bases. Germline lookup yields CDR1 SGHVS and CDR2 FNYEAQ. Written as DNA, the CDR3 is TGTGCCAGCAGCACCTTACAGGGGAGAGGGCCTAATGAGCAGTTCTTC. As protein: CASSTLQGRGPNEQFF.

This chain uses TRBV14 with TRBJ2-3; tentative D call: TRBD1 (6 bases). Germline V lookup: CDR1 SGHDN, CDR2 FVKESK. The CDR3 totals 14 residues. Trimming cost V 4 bases and J 3 bases, with 11 bases left between them. DNA of the CDR3: TGTGCCAGCAGCCGGATCACAGGGACAGATACGCAGTATTTT. As protein: CASSRITGTDTQYF.

This chain uses TRBV12-3 or TRBV12-4 with TRBJ1-5; unclear D gene. Between the trimmed V and J ends, which lost 5 bases and 3 bases, there was a span of 5 bases. This CDR3 contains 12 residues. CDR3 nucleotide sequence: TGTGCCAGCAGTGGCCTCAATCAGCCCCAGCATTTT. This gives the protein CASSGLNQPQHF.

The V gene is TRBV5-1, the J gene TRBJ2-1, with D possibly being TRBD2 (6 bases). This CDR3 comprises 15 residues. V was shortened by 6 bases and J by 6 bases, with 19 bases between the two germline ends. Germline V gene data show CDR1 as SGHRS and CDR2 as YFSETQ. CDR3 coding DNA: TGCGCCAGCATGGGTGGTGGAGCGGGCCTCAATGAGCAGTTCTTC. Translated, it gives CASMGGGAGLNEQFF.

This clone appeared a single time. The CDR3 DNA is TGTGCCAGCAGCGTAGGACAGGCCTACTACGAGCAGTACTTC. This sequence encodes CASSVGQAYYEQYF. V usage is TRBV9 and J usage is TRBJ2-7, with a tentative D call TRBD1 (6 bases). Deletions cut 0 bases from V and 3 bases from J, with 10 bases between. The V gene's germline CDR1 is SGDLS and CDR2 YYNGEE. The CDR3 runs to 14 residues. The entire variable domain, with the rest obtained from reference TRBV9 and TRBJ2-7, is as follows: DSGVTQTPKHLITATGQRVTLRCSPRSGDLSVYWYQQSLDQGLQFLIQYYNGEERAKGNILERFSAQQFPDLHSELNLSSLELGDSALYFCASSVGQAYYEQYFGPGTRLTVT.